A selection of T cell receptor beta chains follows, all from one sample in a study of blood T cells in healthy people across ages. From the 5' RACE reads, TCRdb called clonotypes with MiXCR, one entry per CDR3 protein. Among over 600,000 distinct CDR3 sequences listed, 46% were seen once. Input material: blood. Receptors originate from an elderly man in good health. CDR3s include the opening cysteine and the closing phenylalanine or tryptophan. D genes are given only for firm matches. Clone sizes are given selectively: once, few, many, or a class where the clone is expanded.

cdr3_aa,cdr3_nt,d_call,clone_size,v_call,j_call
CASSPQTRRDTQYF,TGCGCCAGCAGCCCACAAACGCGCAGGGATACGCAGTATTTT,-,-,TRBV5-1,TRBJ2-3
CVSSPTIVLTKNIQYF,TGTGTCAGCAGTCCTACTATAGTCTTGACCAAAAACATTCAGTACTTC,-,-,TRBV12-3/TRBV12-4,TRBJ2-4
CASSLNSGRAYEQFF,TGCGCCAGCAGCTTGAATAGCGGGAGGGCCTATGAGCAGTTCTTC,TRBD2,-,TRBV5-1,TRBJ2-1
CASSYRAYGIDEQFF,TGTGCCAGCAGTTACCGGGCCTACGGTATCGATGAGCAGTTCTTC,-,-,TRBV6-5,TRBJ2-1
CASSPTGEVANYGYTF,TGTGCCAGCAGTCCAACAGGGGAGGTAGCTAACTATGGCTACACCTTC,TRBD1,few,TRBV28,TRBJ1-2
CSAIEAGRDGYTF,TGCAGTGCCATTGAGGCAGGGCGGGATGGCTACACCTTC,-,-,TRBV20-1,TRBJ1-2
CASSSSPGDYNEQFF,TGTGCCAGCAGCTCGAGCCCGGGAGACTACAATGAGCAGTTCTTC,-,-,TRBV5-4,TRBJ2-1
CATSGRLGGQETQYF,TGTGCCACCAGCGGGAGACTAGGGGGACAAGAGACCCAGTACTTC,-,-,TRBV15,TRBJ2-5
CASSLYAGPTEGYTF,TGCGCCAGCAGCTTATATGCGGGGCCGACCGAAGGCTACACCTTC,-,few,TRBV5-1,TRBJ1-2
CSARGQGAFNQPQHF,TGCAGTGCTAGAGGACAGGGGGCGTTCAATCAGCCCCAGCATTTT,TRBD1,-,TRBV20-1,TRBJ1-5
CASSETGRMAEKLFF,TGTGCCAGCAGCGAAACGGGGCGCATGGCTGAAAAACTGTTTTTT,-,-,TRBV7-3,TRBJ1-4
CASSMGTSGLTDTQYF,TGTGCCAGCAGTATGGGGACTAGCGGACTCACAGATACGCAGTATTTT,TRBD2,-,TRBV7-8,TRBJ2-3
CASSLTETNTDTQYF,TGTGCCAGCAGCCTGACAGAGACAAACACAGATACGCAGTATTTT,-,-,TRBV3-1,TRBJ2-3
CASSPAGVGTQYF,TGTGCCAGCAGCCCCGCGGGAGTGGGTACGCAGTATTTT,TRBD2,-,TRBV11-2,TRBJ2-3
CASSQGRDRGPEQYF,TGTGCCAGCAGCCAGGGTCGAGACAGGGGACCCGAGCAGTACTTC,TRBD1,few,TRBV4-2,TRBJ2-7
CASSSRRGDAEQFF,TGTGCCAGCAGCTCAAGACGAGGGGATGCCGAGCAGTTCTTC,-,-,TRBV7-9,TRBJ2-1
CASSLVGLAGGQETQYF,TGTGCCAGCAGCTTAGTAGGACTAGCGGGGGGCCAGGAGACCCAGTACTTC,TRBD2,once,TRBV7-6,TRBJ2-5
CASSQGDRGPYNEQFF,TGTGCCAGCAGCCAGGGGGACAGGGGCCCCTACAATGAGCAGTTCTTC,TRBD1,few,TRBV3-1,TRBJ2-1
CASSRGTSFPDTQYF,TGTGCCAGCAGCCGCGGGACTAGCTTCCCAGATACGCAGTATTTT,TRBD2,few,TRBV5-6,TRBJ2-3
CASSGLAGGEQYF,TGTGCCAGTAGTGGACTAGCGGGAGGCGAGCAGTACTTC,TRBD2,many,TRBV19,TRBJ2-7
CSASLAGGNNEQFF,TGCAGTGCCAGTCTAGCGGGAGGGAACAATGAGCAGTTCTTC,TRBD2,-,TRBV20-1,TRBJ2-1
CASSQDRGTGSYEQYF,TGCGCCAGCAGCCAAGATAGGGGGACAGGGTCTTACGAGCAGTACTTC,TRBD1,-,TRBV4-3,TRBJ2-7
CASSERQGQGEQFF,TGCGCCAGCAGCGAAAGACAGGGACAGGGTGAGCAGTTCTTC,TRBD1,-,TRBV5-1,TRBJ2-1
CASSSTLAGETQYF,TGTGCCAGCAGCTCTACACTTGCGGGAGAGACCCAGTACTTC,-,many,TRBV7-9,TRBJ2-5
CASSRLAGGIGNEQFF,TGTGCCAGCAGTCGACTAGCGGGAGGTATCGGCAATGAGCAGTTCTTC,TRBD2,few,TRBV3-1,TRBJ2-1
CATRSSYNEQFF,TGTGCCACCCGAAGCTCCTACAATGAGCAGTTCTTC,-,few,TRBV24-1,TRBJ2-1
CSGLLTSGSSYNEQFF,TGCAGCGGCCTCCTGACTAGCGGGAGCTCCTACAATGAGCAGTTCTTC,TRBD2,-,TRBV29-1,TRBJ2-1
CASSSTGLETDTQYF,TGTGCCAGCAGCTCGACGGGACTAGAGACAGATACGCAGTATTTT,TRBD2,few,TRBV7-2,TRBJ2-3
CASSQVSGGGSTDTQYF,TGTGCCAGCAGCCAAGTTAGCGGGGGGGGTAGCACAGATACGCAGTATTTT,TRBD2,-,TRBV4-2,TRBJ2-3
CASSSGTGGRNEQYF,TGTGCCAGCAGTTCAGGAACAGGGGGTAGGAACGAGCAGTACTTC,TRBD1,few,TRBV6-6,TRBJ2-7
CASSHPWVAETQYF,TGTGCCAGCAGCCACCCTTGGGTAGCAGAGACCCAGTACTTC,-,many,TRBV3-1,TRBJ2-5
CASSARTGLQETQYF,TGTGCCAGCAGTGCTCGGACAGGACTTCAAGAGACCCAGTACTTC,TRBD1,once,TRBV6-5,TRBJ2-5
CASSQKGQETQYF,TGTGCCAGCAGCCAGAAGGGGCAAGAGACCCAGTACTTC,-,-,TRBV7-2,TRBJ2-5
CASSERREGEQFF,TGTGCCAGCAGTGAACGGCGGGAGGGCGAGCAGTTCTTC,TRBD2,many,TRBV6-1,TRBJ2-1
CASSLRGGLEETQYF,TGCGCCAGCAGCTTGAGGGGGGGCTTGGAAGAGACCCAGTACTTC,-,-,TRBV5-1,TRBJ2-5
CASSLTRTGGPDEQYF,TGTGCCAGCAGCTTAACTCGAACGGGAGGGCCCGATGAGCAGTACTTC,TRBD2,-,TRBV7-3,TRBJ2-5
CASSQRVIDPYQETQYF,TGCGCCAGCAGCCAACGGGTCATCGATCCGTACCAAGAGACCCAGTACTTC,-,-,TRBV4-1,TRBJ2-5
CASSGDRGGEAFF,TGTGCCAGCAGTGGGGACAGGGGGGGTGAAGCTTTCTTT,TRBD1,-,TRBV28,TRBJ1-1
CASSRGIAGDTDTQYF,TGTGCCAGCAGCCGAGGTATAGCGGGAGACACAGATACGCAGTATTTT,TRBD2,few,TRBV14,TRBJ2-3
CSARGGSQRTSTDTQYF,TGCAGTGCTAGAGGGGGGTCTCAGAGGACTAGCACAGATACGCAGTATTTT,-,-,TRBV20-1,TRBJ2-3
CASSQRQGVAEKLFF,TGTGCCAGCAGCCAGCGACAGGGGGTGGCTGAAAAACTGTTTTTT,TRBD1,few,TRBV3-1,TRBJ1-4
CASKRAPNEKLFF,TGCGCCAGCAAGAGGGCCCCTAATGAAAAACTGTTTTTT,-,-,TRBV5-1,TRBJ1-4
CASSESTSYNEQYF,TGTGCCAGCAGCGAATCCACTAGCTACAACGAGCAGTACTTC,-,-,TRBV7-9,TRBJ2-7
CASSHRLGGEQFF,TGTGCCAGCAGCCACCGACTAGGCGGCGAGCAGTTCTTC,-,-,TRBV4-2,TRBJ2-1
CASSSYRIKQFF,TGTGCCAGCAGCTCGTATAGGATCAAGCAGTTCTTC,-,-,TRBV7-2,TRBJ2-1
CASRLSGRETQYF,TGTGCCAGCAGGCTCAGCGGGAGGGAGACCCAGTACTTC,TRBD2,many,TRBV6-2/TRBV6-3,TRBJ2-5
CSIETGPTLAKNIQYF,TGCAGCATTGAAACAGGACCGACGCTAGCCAAAAACATTCAGTACTTC,-,-,TRBV29-1,TRBJ2-4
CASSQDAQMGGSYEQYF,TGTGCCAGCAGCCAAGATGCCCAGATGGGGGGGTCCTACGAGCAGTACTTC,TRBD2,-,TRBV4-2,TRBJ2-7
CASREYTDTQYF,TGTGCCAGCCGAGAGTACACAGATACGCAGTATTTT,-,-,TRBV27,TRBJ2-3
CASSLMGSGQETQYF,TGTGCCAGCAGCTTAATGGGGAGTGGGCAAGAGACCCAGTACTTC,-,many,TRBV7-2,TRBJ2-5
CASSGPGDEQYF,TGCGCCAGCAGCGGGCCGGGGGACGAGCAGTACTTC,-,few,TRBV5-1,TRBJ2-7
CASSLTGLSYEQYF,TGCGCCAGCAGCTTGACGGGACTCTCCTACGAGCAGTACTTC,-,-,TRBV5-1,TRBJ2-7
CSASLPGQRYEQYF,TGCAGTGCTAGCCTCCCGGGACAGCGCTACGAGCAGTACTTC,TRBD1,-,TRBV20-1,TRBJ2-7
CSGTVQETQYF,TGCTCTGGGACAGTCCAAGAGACCCAGTACTTC,TRBD1,few,TRBV20-1,TRBJ2-5